This TCR beta chain was profiled in a study of T cell responses to AZD1222 COVID-19 vaccine. This CDR3 is built from 13 residues. Trimming pared 5 bases from V and 8 bases from J, leaving 15 bases between. From germline, CDR1 is SGHVS and CDR2 FQNEAQ. Libraries were prepared by immunoSEQ multiplex PCR; TCRdb keeps only in-frame clonotypes and omits some of them. The sample comprises about 69,000 clones, 83% of which are singletons, and roughly 25% rests with the top ten. Comment on this clone: What it recognizes is unknown.

Notes on the study in general: Among vaccine-associated CD4 TCRs, coverage spanned spike, with dominance at 160-218 and 743-854. Most donors were white British, females outnumbered males, and clonal diversity was possibly underestimated.

The chain links TRBV7-8 to TRBJ1-2, with a weak D call TRBD1 (6 bases). This receptor was identified in an adult who received the AZD1222 COVID-19 vaccine. The sequences come from peripheral blood, collected 28 days after the second AZD1222 dose. The CDR3 DNA reads TGTGCCAGCAGCCCCGGACAGAGTGGGGGCTACACCTTC. Encoded protein: CASSPGQSGGYTF.